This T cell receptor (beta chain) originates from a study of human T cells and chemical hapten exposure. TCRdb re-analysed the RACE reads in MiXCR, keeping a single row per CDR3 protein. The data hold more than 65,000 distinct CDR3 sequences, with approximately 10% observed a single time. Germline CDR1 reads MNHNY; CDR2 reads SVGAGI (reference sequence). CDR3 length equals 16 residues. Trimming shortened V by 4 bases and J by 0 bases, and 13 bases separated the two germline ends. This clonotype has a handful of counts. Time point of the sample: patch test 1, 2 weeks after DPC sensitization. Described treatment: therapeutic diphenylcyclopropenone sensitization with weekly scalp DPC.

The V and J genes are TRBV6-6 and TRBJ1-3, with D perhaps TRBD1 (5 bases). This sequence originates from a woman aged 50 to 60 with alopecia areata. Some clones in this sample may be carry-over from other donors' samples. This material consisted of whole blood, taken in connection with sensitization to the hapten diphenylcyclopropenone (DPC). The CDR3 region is CASSFGTSNSGNTIYF. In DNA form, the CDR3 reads TGTGCCAGCAGTTTTGGGACGAGCAACTCTGGAAACACCATATATTTT.